The 25 T cell receptor beta chains reported below all come from one sample, sequenced in a study of cytomegalovirus exposure and HLA in healthy donors. PCR primers comprised 60 Vbeta and 13 Jbeta primers. TCRdb keeps only in-frame clones here, not all; method: immunoSEQ multiplex PCR. Of roughly 98,000 clones in the sample, about four fifths are singletons; the top ten hold 13% to 15%. Material for sequencing was PBMCs. The receptor source for this set is a woman in her sixties or seventies in good health and CMV-seropositive.

The rearrangement uses TRBV4-3 and TRBJ2-7, with TRBD1 matching over 7 bases. Germline values: CDR1 LGHNA, CDR2 YSLEER. V shed 3 bases and J 5 bases; nucleotides not matched to a gene: 10. The CDR3 length is 15 residues. The CDR3 nucleotides are TGCGCCAGCAGCCATGGCGAAACGGGACAGAACGAGCAGTACTTC. It codes for CASSHGETGQNEQYF.

The chain joins TRBV4-3 to TRBJ2-3, with TRBD1 as a possible D gene (6 bases). This CDR3 is built from 17 residues. Trimming pared 3 bases from V and 1 base from J, leaving 17 bases between. The germline CDR1 and CDR2 sequences are LGHNA and YSLEER. The CDR3 bases are TGCGCCAGCAGCCAGTTAGCAGGGGTGCTCGGCACAGATACGCAGTATTTT. It encodes CASSQLAGVLGTDTQYF.

This rearrangement joins TRBV9 to TRBJ2-2; D unclear. V lost 4 bases and J 0 bases, leaving 4 bases between the germline ends. The germline gives CDR1 SGDLS, CDR2 YYNGEE. The CDR3 contains 13 residues. Written as DNA, the CDR3 is TGTGCCAGCAGCCTTCCGAACACCGGGGAGCTGTTTTTT. It is translated as CASSLPNTGELFF.

The rearrangement joins TRBV19 to TRBJ2-3; TRBD2 aligns across 7 bases. In germline, CDR1 is LNHDA, CDR2 SQIVND (reference sequence). V dropped 3 bases and J dropped 2; count of bases not matched to a gene: 5. This CDR3 has 15 residues. The CDR3: CASSIAGEPTDTQYF. DNA for the CDR3: TGTGCCAGTAGTATCGCGGGAGAGCCCACAGATACGCAGTATTTT. Full variable domain (remainder filled in from reference TRBV19 and TRBJ2-3): DGGITQSPKYLFRKEGQNVTLSCEQNLNHDAMYWYRQDPGQGLRLIYYSQIVNDFQKGDIAEGYSVSREKKESFPLTVTSAQKNPTAFYLCASSIAGEPTDTQYFGPGTRLTVL.

The V gene is TRBV28, the J gene TRBJ1-5; the match to TRBD1 covers 8 bases. This CDR3 has 17 amino acids. With 2 bases clipped from V and 3 bases from J, the junction kept 9 bases outside the gene matches. Germline V gives CDR1 MDHEN, CDR2 SYDVKM. CDR3 nucleotide sequence: TGTGCCAGCAGTTTACGGCTGACAGGGGCTTACAATCAGCCCCAGCATTTT. Translation gives CASSLRLTGAYNQPQHF.

This chain uses TRBV18 with TRBJ2-7, with D maybe TRBD2 (6 bases). Looked up from germline, CDR1 is KGHSH and CDR2 is LQKENI. Trimming shortened V by 3 bases and J by 1 base, and 10 bases separated the two germline ends. The CDR3 has 14 residues. The CDR3 here is CASSPGDFSYEQYF. The CDR3 DNA follows: TGTGCCAGCTCACCCGGGGACTTTTCCTACGAGCAGTACTTC. Looking up the rest from reference TRBV18 and TRBJ2-7 gives the full variable domain: NAGVMQNPRHLVRRRGQEARLRCSPMKGHSHVYWYRQLPEEGLKFMVYLQKENIIDESGMPKERFSAEFPKEGPSILRIQQVVRGDSAAYFCASSPGDFSYEQYFGPGTRLTVT.

This clone was seen more than once but under ten times. The V gene is TRBV2, the J gene TRBJ1-1; 11 bases are shared with TRBD1. CDR1 and CDR2 (germline): SNHLY, FYNNEI. CDR3 length: 14 residues. V lost 8 bases, J lost 5 bases, and 7 bases stayed unmatched. DNA of the CDR3: TGTGCCAGCGGACAGGGGGCTAGGGGGACTGAAGCTTTCTTT. It is translated as CASGQGARGTEAFF.

The chain employs TRBV28 and TRBJ2-7; D might be TRBD2 (6 bases). The length of the CDR3 is 14 residues. With 4 bases removed from V and 5 bases from J, the gap between germline ends came to 15 bases. CDR1 is MDHEN, CDR2 SYDVKM, per germline. CDR3 protein: CASSSFGGTHEQYF. In DNA form, the CDR3 reads TGTGCCAGCAGTTCGTTCGGGGGTACCCACGAGCAGTACTTC.

The CDR3 sequence: CASSLTTGQPQHF. Written as DNA, the CDR3 is TGTGCCAGCAGCCTCACGACGGGGCAGCCCCAGCATTTT. This chain connects TRBV11-2 to TRBJ1-5; D ambiguous. The V end was cut by 5 bases, the J end by 7 bases, with 12 bases between. The CDR3 length is 13 residues. The V gene's germline CDR1 is SGHAT and CDR2 FQNNGV. Drawing the rest from reference TRBV11-2 and TRBJ1-5, the complete variable domain is EAGVAQSPRYKIIEKRQSVAFWCNPISGHATLYWYQQILGQGPKLLIQFQNNGVVDDSQLPKDRFSAERLKGVDSTLKIQPAKLEDSAVYLCASSLTTGQPQHFGDGTRLSIL.

This chain links TRBV7-8 with TRBJ1-2, with 7 nucleotides matching TRBD1. The CDR3 extends over 16 amino acids. The V segment lost 4 bases and the J segment 6 bases; nucleotides outside the gene matches: 14. Germline values: CDR1 SGHVS, CDR2 FQNEAQ. The CDR3 sequence is CASSSQASGGIHGYTF. The CDR3 DNA sequence: TGTGCCAGCAGCTCACAGGCCTCAGGGGGAATACATGGCTACACCTTC. Together with reference TRBV7-8 and TRBJ1-2, the CDR3 gives the full variable domain: GAGVSQSPRYKVAKRGQDVALRCDPISGHVSLFWYQQALGQGPEFLTYFQNEAQLDKSGLPSDRFFAERPEGSVSTLKIQRTQQEDSAVYLCASSSQASGGIHGYTFGSGTRLTVV.

The J gene is TRBJ2-2, the V gene TRBV9; 7 nucleotides match TRBD2. This CDR3 spans 14 amino acids. Germline values: CDR1 SGDLS, CDR2 YYNGEE. V was pared by 6 bases and J by 6 bases, with 8 bases of the junction left unmatched. The CDR3 here is CASTRDGGSGELFF. The CDR3 DNA reads TGTGCCAGCACCCGGGACGGGGGGTCCGGGGAGCTGTTTTTT.

The gene calls are TRBV19 and TRBJ2-3, with TRBD2 as a possible D gene (5 bases). The ends were cut back, 3 bases at V and 1 base at J, with 11 bases in the middle. This CDR3 is built from 15 residues. Looked up from germline, CDR1 is LNHDA and CDR2 is SQIVND (reference sequence). The CDR3 spells CASSMSSGGTDTQYF. The DNA of the CDR3 is TGTGCCAGTAGTATGTCCAGCGGAGGCACAGATACGCAGTATTTT. The entire variable domain, with the rest obtained from reference TRBV19 and TRBJ2-3, is as follows: DGGITQSPKYLFRKEGQNVTLSCEQNLNHDAMYWYRQDPGQGLRLIYYSQIVNDFQKGDIAEGYSVSREKKESFPLTVTSAQKNPTAFYLCASSMSSGGTDTQYFGPGTRLTVL.

As DNA, the CDR3 is TGTGCCAGCATCCAGGGGGCGCTCGGCACCGGGGAGCTGTTTTTT. Translated, it gives CASIQGALGTGELFF. The gene calls are TRBV2 and TRBJ2-2, with 8 bases matching TRBD1. The CDR3 contains 15 residues. The J segment lost 4 bases and the V segment lost 7 bases, leaving 8 bases of the junction unmatched. Germline V gene data show CDR1 as SNHLY and CDR2 as FYNNEI. Full variable domain (rest looked up from reference TRBV2 and TRBJ2-2): EPEVTQTPSHQVTQMGQEVILRCVPISNHLYFYWYRQILGQKVEFLVSFYNNEISEKSEIFDDQFSVERPDGSNFTLKIRSTKLEDSAMYFCASIQGALGTGELFFGEGSRLTVL.

This chain connects TRBV15 to TRBJ2-3, with 8 nucleotides matching TRBD2. The CDR3 is 16 residues long. From germline, CDR1 is LNHNV and CDR2 YYDKDF (reference sequence). V was pared by 0 bases and J by 2 bases, with 4 bases of the junction left unmatched. DNA for the CDR3: TGTGCCACCAGCAGAGATACGGGGGGGATCACAGATACGCAGTATTTT. Amino acid sequence: CATSRDTGGITDTQYF.

The rearrangement links TRBV19 to TRBJ2-7, with D maybe TRBD1 (5 bases). The CDR3 runs 16 residues. V was trimmed by 0 bases and J by 0 bases, leaving 12 bases between them. CDR1 and CDR2 from the germline V gene are LNHDA and SQIVND (reference sequence). The CDR3: CASSIDGAGRSYEQYF. CDR3 sequence (DNA): TGTGCCAGTAGTATAGATGGTGCAGGGCGCTCCTACGAGCAGTACTTC.

This clone was seen a handful of times. CDR3 coding DNA: TGTGCCAGTAGTGGCGGGGTTCTGGGCACTGAAGCTTTCTTT. Translated, it gives CASSGGVLGTEAFF. The chain has TRBV19 and TRBJ1-1; D gene unclear. The V gene lost 5 bases and the J gene lost 4 bases, with 14 bases spanning the gap. This CDR3 has 14 residues. Germline V gene data show CDR1 as LNHDA and CDR2 as SQIVND (reference sequence).

This chain links TRBV27 with TRBJ1-1, with a tentative D call TRBD1 (6 bases). Trimming pared 3 bases from V and 4 bases from J, leaving 12 bases between. Per the germline V gene, CDR1 is MNHEY and CDR2 is SMNVEV (reference sequence). The CDR3 totals 14 residues. The chain's CDR3 is CASSFLGGGTEAFF. The CDR3 DNA sequence: TGTGCCAGCAGTTTTTTGGGAGGGGGCACTGAAGCTTTCTTT.

This clone was seen more than once but under ten times. This chain links TRBV7-9 with TRBJ2-6, with a tentative D call TRBD1 (5 bases). V was pared by 5 bases and J by 4 bases, with 12 bases between. The germline CDR1 and CDR2 sequences are SEHNR and FQNEAQ (reference sequence). This CDR3 contains 15 residues. The CDR3 DNA reads as TGTGCCAGCAGCCCAAGACAGATAGGGGCCAACGTCCTGACTTTC. Protein product: CASSPRQIGANVLTF.

The chain links TRBV18 to TRBJ1-2; 7 nucleotides match TRBD1. The CDR3 loop spans 13 amino acids. Per germline, CDR1 KGHSH and CDR2 LQKENI. The J segment lost 3 bases and the V segment lost 3 bases, leaving 1 base of the junction unmatched. CDR3 region: CASSPDRDYGYTF. DNA of the CDR3: TGTGCCAGCTCACCCGACAGGGACTATGGCTACACCTTC.

J is TRBJ2-7 and V is TRBV27; TRBD2 matches at 8 bases. J was trimmed by 4 bases and V by 0 bases; bases with no gene match: 17. The CDR3 sequence is 19 residues long. Germline V gene sequence: CDR1 MNHEY, CDR2 SMNVEV (reference sequence). This CDR3 is CASSLSPPLYGTRTYEQYF. The CDR3 bases are TGTGCCAGCAGTTTATCGCCTCCTCTTTACGGGACTAGGACATACGAGCAGTACTTC.

The chain carries TRBV5-1 and TRBJ1-1; possibly TRBD1 for D (5 bases). The CDR3 runs 16 residues. From germline, CDR1 is SGHRS and CDR2 YFSETQ. Trimming stripped 6 bases from V and 2 bases from J, with 20 bases between. Written as DNA, the CDR3 is TGCGCCAGCAAGGGGTTGGCCACCACCGGTAACACTGAAGCTTTCTTT. This gives the protein CASKGLATTGNTEAFF.

This clone was observed a handful of times. The chain joins TRBV19 to TRBJ1-1; D gene unclear. V shed 5 bases and J shed 5 bases, with 15 bases lying between them. The CDR3 is 14 residues long. Per germline, CDR1 LNHDA and CDR2 SQIVND (reference sequence). The CDR3, as DNA: TGTGCCAGTAGTCACCCAGGCCGAAGAACTGAAGCTTTCTTT. Translated, it gives CASSHPGRRTEAFF.

The chain is built from TRBV29-1 and TRBJ2-4; TRBD2 agrees at 10 bases. Trimming cost V 7 bases and J 0 bases; bases outside gene matches: 12. The CDR3 is made up of 17 amino acids. Germline assignment: CDR1 SQVTM and CDR2 ANQGSEA. CDR3 sequence: CSAVLAGKKLAKNIQYF. The CDR3 nucleotides read TGCAGCGCCGTACTAGCGGGGAAGAAACTAGCCAAAAACATTCAGTACTTC.

In its sample, this clone was seen a few times. The V and J genes are TRBV2 and TRBJ2-5, with TRBD2 identical over 11 bases. J lost 5 bases, V lost 5 bases, and 4 bases had no gene match. The germline gives CDR1 SNHLY, CDR2 FYNNEI. This CDR3 is 14 amino acids long. The CDR3 region has the DNA TGTGCCAGCAGTTTAGCGGGAGGGCGGGAGACCCAGTACTTC. It yields the protein CASSLAGGRETQYF.

The chain links TRBV19 to TRBJ2-5; the match to TRBD1 covers 7 bases. Germline V gene data show CDR1 as LNHDA and CDR2 as SQIVND (reference sequence). Trimming cost V 7 bases and J 4 bases; bases outside gene matches: 6. CDR3 length: 13 residues. In DNA, the CDR3 is TGTGCCAGTAACAGACAGGGCTCAGAGACCCAGTACTTC. Translated: CASNRQGSETQYF.